The clone carrying this TCR beta chain appeared many times. This specimen belongs to a study of T cell repertoires in cytomegalovirus infection. Germline V CDR1 and CDR2: SGHTA, FQGNSA. Trimming took off 3 bases at V and 7 bases at J, with 15 bases between the two ends. This CDR3 has 14 residues. TCRdb re-analysed the reads in MiXCR, keeping a single row per CDR3 protein. The sample yields 250,000 or so distinct CDR3 sequences, approximately 9% seen once. The chain is built from TRBV7-2 and TRBJ1-2; D is unclear. The sequence was collected from a human donor in good health (CMV status not recorded). Some clones in this sample may be carry-over from other donors' samples. Source material: PBMCs. DNA of the CDR3: TGTGCCAGCAGCTTTCTGGTTATACGGGCTGGCTACACCTTC. This translates into CASSFLVIRAGYTF. The whole variable domain, remainder taken from reference TRBV7-2 and TRBJ1-2, is GAGVSQSPSNKVTEKGKDVELRCDPISGHTALYWYRQSLGQGLEFLIYFQGNSAPDKSGLPSDRFSAERTGGSVSTLTIQRTQQEDSAVYLCASSFLVIRAGYTFGSGTRLTVV.